Listed here is a single TCR beta chain. This specimen belongs to a study of shared clonotypes between healthy human individuals. Profiling relied on immunoSEQ multiplex PCR, and the TCRdb table lists in-frame clones only, not all of them. The sample has fewer than 1 million clones, roughly 96% seen once. CD45RO-negative cells were positively selected for CCR7, leaving out terminally differentiated effector memory CD45RA+ cells. V was clipped by 2 bases and J by 0 bases; unmatched bases: 10. The germline V gene encodes CDR1 SQVTM and CDR2 ANQGSEA. This CDR3 comprises 16 residues. The sequencing sample was made of naive CD8+ T cells sorted from blood. This chain links TRBV29-1 with TRBJ2-7; 7 bases map to TRBD1. The TCR sequence derives from a man aged 25-45 years in good health. CDR3 nucleotide sequence: TGCAGCGTTGAAAAACCCGGGGACAGCTTCTCCTACGAGCAGTACTTC. Translated, it gives CSVEKPGDSFSYEQYF.